Sequencing of this T cell receptor beta chain was carried out in a study of shared T cell receptors in the human thymus. The protocol was immunoSEQ multiplex PCR, while the TCRdb copy is restricted to in-frame clones and leaves out a portion. The profile shows a few hundred thousand clones, just under 95% of them singletons. This CDR3 is built from 15 residues. Trimming cost V 2 bases and J 3 bases; bases outside gene matches: 3. Germline CDR1 reads MDHEN; CDR2 reads SYDVKM. The J gene is TRBJ2-2, the V gene TRBV28, with 7 bases that match TRBD2. The clonotype was recovered from a human donor. Material: thymocytes. CDR3 residues: CASSLEGGDTGELFF. CDR3 DNA sequence: TGTGCCAGCAGTTTAGAGGGAGGGGACACCGGGGAGCTGTTTTTT.